The 23 T cell receptor beta chains in this list originate from one sample, sequenced in a study of shared T cell receptors in the human thymus. Some clones are missing from TCRdb's copy, which holds only in-frame ones; the method was immunoSEQ multiplex PCR. The sample has some 720,000 clones; around nine tenths are singletons. The data also belong to a second study, concerning human thymus T cells.

Source material: thymocytes. The receptors originated from a boy in the first two years of life with a congenital heart defect.

V gene TRBV10-2 combines with J gene TRBJ2-1; TRBD1 matches 9 bases. Germline V gives CDR1 WSHSY, CDR2 SAAADI. The J segment lost 8 bases and the V segment lost 8 bases, leaving 7 bases of the junction unmatched. The CDR3 is 13 residues long. The CDR3 sequence: CASRDRAGDEQFF. In nucleotides, the CDR3 is TGCGCCAGCCGGGACAGGGCGGGCGATGAGCAGTTCTTC.

The chain combines TRBV6-5 with TRBJ1-2, with unresolved D. CDR3 length: 15 amino acids. Trimming pared 2 bases from V and 4 bases from J, leaving 14 bases between. Germline V gene data show CDR1 as MNHEY and CDR2 as SVGAGI. The CDR3 coding sequence is TGTGCCAGCAGTTACGAAGGAGGAGGACTCTATGGCTACACCTTC. Translated: CASSYEGGGLYGYTF.

This sequence joins TRBV4-3 and TRBJ2-1; TRBD2 matches 9 bases. The germline gives CDR1 LGHNA, CDR2 YSLEER. This CDR3 contains 16 residues. V lost 1 base and J lost 4; bases outside the gene matches: 5. CDR3 nucleotide sequence: TGCGCCAGCAGCCAAGCAGGCGGGAGGGGGTACAATGAGCAGTTCTTC. This encodes CASSQAGGRGYNEQFF.

The V gene is TRBV19, the J gene TRBJ1-4; 7 bases fit TRBD1. The ends lost 5 bases at V and 9 bases at J; junction bases unmatched: 15. The germline V gene has CDR1 LNHDA and CDR2 SQIVND (reference sequence). The CDR3 consists of 16 residues. CDR3 protein: CASSAQGQAAGQKLFF. In DNA, the CDR3 is TGTGCCAGTAGTGCCCAAGGACAGGCCGCGGGACAAAAACTGTTTTTT.

The chain couples TRBV7-8 to TRBJ2-1, with 10 bases matching TRBD2. The CDR3 length is 16 residues. Germline loops: CDR1 SGHVS, CDR2 FQNEAQ. J lost 8 bases, V lost 3 bases, and 10 bases had no gene match. The CDR3 region is CASSFHGLAESYEQFF. CDR3 nucleotides: TGTGCCAGCAGCTTCCACGGACTAGCGGAGAGCTATGAGCAGTTCTTC.

The chain uses TRBV28 and TRBJ2-7; unclear D gene. The germline gives CDR1 MDHEN, CDR2 SYDVKM. V was cut by 5 bases and J by 2 bases, with 10 bases left in between. The CDR3 has 13 residues. The CDR3 is CASSLPATYEQYF. CDR3 nucleotide sequence: TGTGCCAGCAGTCTCCCCGCGACCTACGAGCAGTACTTC.

V is TRBV4-1 and J is TRBJ2-7, with TRBD2 as a possible D gene (5 bases). The CDR3 has 20 residues. CDR1 and CDR2 from the germline V gene are MGHRA and YSYEKL. With 0 bases removed from V and 6 bases from J, the gap between germline ends came to 30 bases. For the CDR3, the DNA is TGCGCCAGCAGCCAAGAGGGGTCGGGCCCTAGACGGGGATTACTACTCGAGCAGTACTTC. As protein: CASSQEGSGPRRGLLLEQYF.

This chain uses TRBV7-2 with TRBJ2-7; TRBD1 might be the D (5 bases). Trimming pared 5 bases from V and 0 bases from J, leaving 20 bases between. From germline, CDR1 is SGHTA and CDR2 FQGNSA. This CDR3 spans 17 amino acids. The CDR3: CASSLMGQAHSSYEQYF. CDR3 nucleotide sequence: TGTGCCAGCAGCCTAATGGGGCAAGCGCACAGCTCCTACGAGCAGTACTTC.

This chain joins TRBV28 and TRBJ2-4, with TRBD1 identical over 10 bases. This CDR3 is built from 18 residues. CDR1 is MDHEN, CDR2 SYDVKM, per germline. V shed 3 bases, J shed 0 bases, and the junction held 8 bases outside the gene matches. CDR3 amino acids: CASSLLGTGELAKNIQYF. The CDR3 nucleotides are TGTGCCAGCAGTTTGCTCGGGACAGGGGAACTAGCCAAAAACATTCAGTACTTC.

V gene TRBV14 combines with J gene TRBJ2-1; 14 bases align to TRBD2. Trimming cost V 4 bases and J 2 bases; bases outside gene matches: 4. Looked up from germline, CDR1 is SGHDN and CDR2 is FVKESK. This CDR3 comprises 17 residues. The CDR3 protein is CASSPLTSGRAYNEQFF. The CDR3 bases are TGTGCCAGCAGCCCCCTGACTAGCGGGAGGGCCTACAATGAGCAGTTCTTC.

V usage is TRBV28 and J usage is TRBJ2-2, with D possibly matching TRBD2 (5 bases). The germline gives CDR1 MDHEN, CDR2 SYDVKM. There are 12 residues in the CDR3. The V gene lost 5 bases and the J gene lost 7 bases, with 8 bases spanning the gap. CDR3 DNA: TGTGCCAGCAGTCCCCGGGGCGGGGAGCTGTTTTTT. Protein product: CASSPRGGELFF.

The rearrangement links TRBV27 to TRBJ2-7; 10 bases fit TRBD1. Germline assignment: CDR1 MNHEY and CDR2 SMNVEV (reference sequence). V lost 5 bases to trimming and J lost 5 bases; unmatched junction nucleotides: 18. The CDR3 is 18 residues long. The CDR3 sequence is CASSGGTGARLTMDEQYF. The CDR3 region has the DNA TGTGCCAGCAGTGGCGGGACAGGGGCGAGACTGACTATGGACGAGCAGTACTTC.

This rearrangement joins TRBV15 to TRBJ2-3, with D possibly TRBD2 on 6 matching bases. The CDR3 sequence is 13 residues long. Looked up from germline, CDR1 is LNHNV and CDR2 is YYDKDF (reference sequence). V was trimmed by 6 bases and J by 5 bases, leaving 12 bases between them. The CDR3 protein is CATSQGGRDTQYF. CDR3 coding DNA: TGTGCCACCAGTCAGGGAGGAAGAGATACGCAGTATTTT.

The V call is TRBV27, the J call TRBJ2-7; TRBD1 matches 7 bases. Germline V gene lookup returns CDR1 MNHEY and CDR2 SMNVEV (reference sequence). The CDR3 has 16 amino acids. V gave up 1 base and J gave up 2 bases; unmatched junction bases: 8. In nucleotides, the CDR3 is TGTGCCAGCAGTTTATTACCGGGGACAGCACCCTACGAGCAGTACTTC. It translates to CASSLLPGTAPYEQYF.

As regards this clone: Sequence at one end of the junction differs from germline and may be a read error. The J gene is TRBJ2-5, the V gene TRBV5-4; 7 bases match TRBD1. CDR3 size: 13 residues. The germline V gene encodes CDR1 SGHNT and CDR2 YYREEE (reference sequence). The DNA for the CDR3 is TGTGCCAGCAGTTTGGACAGGCCAGAGACCCAGTACTTC. As protein: CASSLDRPETQYF.

This sequence joins TRBV6-5 and TRBJ2-7, with D possibly being TRBD1 (6 bases). The germline CDR1 and CDR2 sequences are MNHEY and SVGAGI. This CDR3 is 11 amino acids long. V gave up 8 bases and J gave up 4 bases, with 9 bases separating them. The chain's CDR3 is CASADRYEQYF. The CDR3 coding sequence is TGTGCCAGCGCCGACAGGTACGAGCAGTACTTC.

The CDR3 spells CASSLAAPRLAGGETQYF. Here the CDR3 DNA reads TGTGCCAGCAGCTTGGCCGCGCCCCGGCTAGCGGGCGGCGAGACCCAGTACTTC. This chain links TRBV5-4 with TRBJ2-5; 8 nucleotides line up with TRBD2. V was pared by 0 bases and J by 5 bases, with 15 bases of the junction left unmatched. The CDR3 consists of 18 residues. Germline values: CDR1 SGHNT, CDR2 YYREEE (reference sequence).

This clone showed up just a few times. This sequence joins TRBV29-1 and TRBJ2-5, with 7 bases that match TRBD2. The trim removed 7 bases at V and 4 bases at J, leaving 9 bases unmatched. CDR3 length: 13 amino acids. CDR1 and CDR2 from the germline V gene are SQVTM and ANQGSEA. CDR3 nucleotides: TGCAGCGGGGGGAGCGGGGTTGGAGAGACCCAGTACTTC. It specifies CSGGSGVGETQYF.

The chain carries TRBV27 and TRBJ2-1; D is possibly TRBD2 (6 bases). This CDR3 region has 14 residues. CDR1 MNHEY and CDR2 SMNVEV come from the germline V gene (reference sequence). The ends were cut back, 3 bases at V and 5 bases at J, with 11 bases in the middle. The CDR3 bases are TGTGCCAGCAGTTTTAAGCGGGCCCACAATGAGCAGTTCTTC. Its translation: CASSFKRAHNEQFF.

The chain has TRBV4-3 and TRBJ1-2, with 10 bases lining up with TRBD1. Germline CDR1 and CDR2: LGHNA and YSLEER. Trimming cost V 2 bases and J 3 bases; bases outside gene matches: 6. This CDR3 is 16 amino acids long. The CDR3 loop reads CASSQHKTGGDYGYTF. In DNA form, the CDR3 reads TGCGCCAGCAGCCAACACAAGACAGGGGGCGACTATGGCTACACCTTC.

The J gene is TRBJ2-5, the V gene TRBV11-3, with 7 bases matching TRBD2. There are 15 residues in the CDR3. V trimming: 5 bases; J trimming: 5 bases; junction bases outside the gene matches: 11. The germline gives CDR1 SGHNT, CDR2 YENEEA. DNA of the CDR3: TGTGCCAGCAGCCCCAGCGGTCTGGGAGGGGAGACCCAGTACTTC. This codes for CASSPSGLGGETQYF. Based on the CDR3 plus reference TRBV11-3 and TRBJ2-5, the full variable domain is EAGVVQSPRYKIIEKKQPVAFWCNPISGHNTLYWYLQNLGQGPELLIRYENEEAVDDSQLPKDRFSAERLKGVDSTLKIQPAELGDSAVYLCASSPSGLGGETQYFGPGTRLLVL.

V gene TRBV4-1 combines with J gene TRBJ2-7; 9 positions match TRBD1. Germline V gives CDR1 MGHRA, CDR2 YSYEKL. The V gene end was trimmed by 0 bases and the J gene end by 4 bases; junction bases not matched to a gene: 7. The CDR3 covers 16 residues. The CDR3, as DNA: TGCGCCAGCAGCCAAGATCTTCGGGACAGGGCATACGAGCAGTACTTC. Translated: CASSQDLRDRAYEQYF.

The V call is TRBV21-1, the J call TRBJ2-7; the D call TRBD1 from the table was never checked on the DNA. TRBV21-1 is a known pseudogene. This CDR3 contains 14 residues. CDR3 nucleotide sequence: TGTGCCAGCAGCAAAGGGACAGGGGACTACGAGCAGTACTTC. Translated, it gives CASSKGTGDYEQYF.